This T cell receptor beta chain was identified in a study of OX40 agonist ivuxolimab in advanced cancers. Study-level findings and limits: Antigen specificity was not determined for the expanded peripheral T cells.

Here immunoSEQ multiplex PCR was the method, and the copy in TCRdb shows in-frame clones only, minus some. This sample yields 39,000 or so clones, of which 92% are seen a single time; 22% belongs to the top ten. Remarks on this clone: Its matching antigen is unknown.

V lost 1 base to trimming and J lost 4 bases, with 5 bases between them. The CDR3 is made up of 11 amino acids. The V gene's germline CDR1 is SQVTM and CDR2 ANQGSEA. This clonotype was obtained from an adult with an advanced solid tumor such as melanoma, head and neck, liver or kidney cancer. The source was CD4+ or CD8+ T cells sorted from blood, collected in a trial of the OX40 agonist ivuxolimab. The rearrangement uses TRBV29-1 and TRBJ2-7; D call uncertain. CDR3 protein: CSVEGRYEQYF. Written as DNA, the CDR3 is TGCAGCGTTGAAGGCCGATACGAGCAGTACTTC.